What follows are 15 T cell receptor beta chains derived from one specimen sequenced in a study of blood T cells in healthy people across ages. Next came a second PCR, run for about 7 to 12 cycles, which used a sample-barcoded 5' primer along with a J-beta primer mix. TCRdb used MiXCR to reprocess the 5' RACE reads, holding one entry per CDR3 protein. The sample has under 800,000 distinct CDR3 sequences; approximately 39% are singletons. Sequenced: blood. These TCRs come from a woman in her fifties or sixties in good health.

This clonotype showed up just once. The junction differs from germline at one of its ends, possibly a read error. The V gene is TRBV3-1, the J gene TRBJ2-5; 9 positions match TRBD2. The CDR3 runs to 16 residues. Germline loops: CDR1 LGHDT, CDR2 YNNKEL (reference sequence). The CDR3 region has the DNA TGTACCAGCAGCCAAGAGTCTAGCGGGGACCAAGAGACCCAGTACTTC. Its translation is CTSSQESSGDQETQYF.

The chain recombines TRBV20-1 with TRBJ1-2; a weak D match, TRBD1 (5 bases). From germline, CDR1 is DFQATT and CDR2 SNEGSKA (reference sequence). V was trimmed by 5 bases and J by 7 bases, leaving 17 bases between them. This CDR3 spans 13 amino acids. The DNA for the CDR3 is TGCAGTGCTCACACCCCGGGGGGAAGTGGCTACACCTTC. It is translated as CSAHTPGGSGYTF.

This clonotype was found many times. CDR3 amino acids: CASSQDHRSYGYTF. For the CDR3, the DNA is TGCGCCAGCAGCCAAGATCACAGATCATATGGCTACACCTTC. This chain joins TRBV4-1 and TRBJ1-2, with D unclear. CDR1 MGHRA and CDR2 YSYEKL come from the germline V gene. The CDR3 has 14 amino acids. The ends were cut back, 0 bases at V and 5 bases at J, with 10 bases in the middle.

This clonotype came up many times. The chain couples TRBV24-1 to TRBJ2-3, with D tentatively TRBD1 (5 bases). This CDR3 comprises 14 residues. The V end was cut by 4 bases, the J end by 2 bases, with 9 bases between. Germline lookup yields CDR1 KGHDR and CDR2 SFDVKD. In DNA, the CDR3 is TGTGCCACCAGTGACTGGACAACCACAGATACGCAGTATTTT. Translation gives CATSDWTTTDTQYF.

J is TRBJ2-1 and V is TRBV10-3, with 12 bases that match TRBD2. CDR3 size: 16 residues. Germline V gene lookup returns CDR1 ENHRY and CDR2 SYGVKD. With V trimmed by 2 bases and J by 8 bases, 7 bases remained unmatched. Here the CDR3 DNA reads TGTGCCATCAGTGAGCCTCGACTAGCGGGGGTGGATGAGCAGTTCTTC. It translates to CAISEPRLAGVDEQFF.

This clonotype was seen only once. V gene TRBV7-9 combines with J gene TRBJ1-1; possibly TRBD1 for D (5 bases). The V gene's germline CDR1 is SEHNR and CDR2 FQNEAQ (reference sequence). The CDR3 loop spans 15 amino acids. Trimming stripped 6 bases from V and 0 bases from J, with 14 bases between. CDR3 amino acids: CASSSGGGLNTEAFF. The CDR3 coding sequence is TGTGCCAGCAGTTCCGGGGGAGGATTGAACACTGAAGCTTTCTTT.

The CDR3 coding sequence is TGTGCCAGCAGCGTAGGCCGAGACTCGACAGCGAACACTGAAGCTTTCTTT. It codes for CASSVGRDSTANTEAFF. This chain links TRBV9 with TRBJ1-1, with TRBD1 as a possible D gene (5 bases). This CDR3 has 17 residues. Germline V gene data show CDR1 as SGDLS and CDR2 as YYNGEE. The germline V and J ends were trimmed by 0 bases and 1 base, with 16 bases remaining between them.

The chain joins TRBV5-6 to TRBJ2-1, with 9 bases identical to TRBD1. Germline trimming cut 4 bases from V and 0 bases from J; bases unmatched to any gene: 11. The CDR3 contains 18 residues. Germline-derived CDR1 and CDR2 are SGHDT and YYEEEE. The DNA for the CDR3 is TGTGCCAGCAGCATGCTGACAGGGGGATTGAGCTCCTACAATGAGCAGTTCTTC. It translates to CASSMLTGGLSSYNEQFF.

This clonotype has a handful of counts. The chain's CDR3 is CSAPAGSWGNNEQFF. The DNA for the CDR3 is TGCAGTGCTCCCGCCGGGTCGTGGGGTAACAATGAGCAGTTCTTC. The chain recombines TRBV20-1 with TRBJ2-1; D is unresolved. This CDR3 has 15 amino acids. The germline V gene encodes CDR1 DFQATT and CDR2 SNEGSKA (reference sequence). Trimming shortened V by 5 bases and J by 5 bases, and 19 bases separated the two germline ends.

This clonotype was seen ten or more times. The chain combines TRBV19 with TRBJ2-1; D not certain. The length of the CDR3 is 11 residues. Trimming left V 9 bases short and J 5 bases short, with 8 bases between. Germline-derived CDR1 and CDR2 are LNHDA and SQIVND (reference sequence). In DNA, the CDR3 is TGTGCCAGCAGTCGTCACAATGAGCAGTTCTTC. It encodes CASSRHNEQFF. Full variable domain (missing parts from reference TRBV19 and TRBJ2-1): DGGITQSPKYLFRKEGQNVTLSCEQNLNHDAMYWYRQDPGQGLRLIYYSQIVNDFQKGDIAEGYSVSREKKESFPLTVTSAQKNPTAFYLCASSRHNEQFFGPGTRLTVL.

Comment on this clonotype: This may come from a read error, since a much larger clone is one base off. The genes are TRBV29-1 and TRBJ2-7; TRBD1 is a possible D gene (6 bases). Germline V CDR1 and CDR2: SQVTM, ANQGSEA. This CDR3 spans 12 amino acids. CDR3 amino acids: CSVRTASHELYF. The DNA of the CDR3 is TGCAGCGTTCGGACAGCCTCCCACGAGCTGTACTTC.

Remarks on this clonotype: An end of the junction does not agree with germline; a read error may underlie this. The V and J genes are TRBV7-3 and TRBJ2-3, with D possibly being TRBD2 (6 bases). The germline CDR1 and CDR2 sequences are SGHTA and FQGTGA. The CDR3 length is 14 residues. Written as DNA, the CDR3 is TGTGCCAGCAGCGCCAGGGACTCCCCAGAGACGCAGTATTTT. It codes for CASSARDSPETQYF.

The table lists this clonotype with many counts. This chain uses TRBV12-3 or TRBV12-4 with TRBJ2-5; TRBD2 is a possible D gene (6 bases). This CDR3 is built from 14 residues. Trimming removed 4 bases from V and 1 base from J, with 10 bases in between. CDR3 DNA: TGTGCCAGCAGTTCTCTAGCGCCCCAAGAGACCCAGTACTTC. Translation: CASSSLAPQETQYF.

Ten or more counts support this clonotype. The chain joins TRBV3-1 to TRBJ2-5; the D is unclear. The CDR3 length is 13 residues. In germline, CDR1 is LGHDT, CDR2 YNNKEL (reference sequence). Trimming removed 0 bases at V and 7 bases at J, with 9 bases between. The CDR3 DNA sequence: TGTGCCAGCAGCCAAGATACAGTCGGGACCCAGTACTTC. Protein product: CASSQDTVGTQYF.

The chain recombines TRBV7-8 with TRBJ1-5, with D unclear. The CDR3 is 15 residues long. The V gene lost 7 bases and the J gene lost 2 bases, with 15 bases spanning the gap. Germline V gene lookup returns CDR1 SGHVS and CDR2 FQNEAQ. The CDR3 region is CASTQGRAGNQPQHF. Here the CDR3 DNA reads TGTGCCAGCACCCAAGGGAGGGCGGGCAATCAGCCCCAGCATTTT. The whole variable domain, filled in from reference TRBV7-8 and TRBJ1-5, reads GAGVSQSPRYKVAKRGQDVALRCDPISGHVSLFWYQQALGQGPEFLTYFQNEAQLDKSGLPSDRFFAERPEGSVSTLKIQRTQQEDSAVYLCASTQGRAGNQPQHFGDGTRLSIL.